The next 25 T cell receptor beta chains were all read from a single sample in a study of cytomegalovirus exposure and HLA in healthy donors. The PCR ran on 60 Vbeta and 13 Jbeta primers. Data came from immunoSEQ multiplex PCR; TCRdb stores just in-frame clones and leaves some out. This sample yields roughly 100,000 clones, of which approximately 11% are seen a single time; about a sixth belongs to the top ten. Material for sequencing was PBMCs. The receptor set was obtained from a man aged 35-49 years in good health and CMV-seropositive.

This clone was counted only a few times. The chain couples TRBV5-5 to TRBJ2-7, with TRBD2 matching 10 bases. The V gene's germline CDR1 is SGHKS and CDR2 YYEKEE (reference sequence). Unmatched junction bases numbered 4, after V lost 4 bases and J lost 3 bases. This CDR3 has 14 amino acids. CDR3 DNA: TGTGCCAGCAGCCAGGTAGCGGGAGGCTACGAGCAGTACTTC. As protein: CASSQVAGGYEQYF. The whole variable domain, remainder taken from reference TRBV5-5 and TRBJ2-7, is DAGVTQSPTHLIKTRGQQVTLRCSPISGHKSVSWYQQVLGQGPQFIFQYYEKEERGRGNFPDRFSARQFPNYSSELNVNALLLGDSALYLCASSQVAGGYEQYFGPGTRLTVT.

This clone was detected a few times. The chain is built from TRBV7-2 and TRBJ2-7; TRBD2 agrees at 10 bases. This CDR3 is built from 16 residues. J lost 3 bases, V lost 2 bases, and 7 bases had no gene match. The germline V gene has CDR1 SGHTA and CDR2 FQGNSA. CDR3 bases: TGTGCCAGCAGCTTATCGGCTAGCGGGGGAGTCTACGAGCAGTACTTC. It encodes CASSLSASGGVYEQYF.

This clone was seen a handful of times. V is TRBV19 and J is TRBJ1-1; D remains unclear. The CDR3 is 15 residues long. The ends were cut back, 3 bases at V and 1 base at J, with 12 bases in the middle. CDR1 LNHDA and CDR2 SQIVND come from the germline V gene (reference sequence). CDR3 sequence: CASSIGEYGNTEAFF. The CDR3, as DNA: TGTGCCAGTAGTATTGGGGAGTACGGGAACACTGAAGCTTTCTTT.

This chain links TRBV7-9 with TRBJ2-7, with a tentative D call TRBD2 (7 bases). Trimming shortened V by 0 bases and J by 2 bases, and 14 bases separated the two germline ends. Germline CDR1 SEHNR, CDR2 FQNEAQ (reference sequence). The CDR3 consists of 16 residues. The CDR3 reads CASSLAGGAVTYEQYF. The CDR3 DNA sequence: TGTGCCAGCAGCTTAGCGGGGGGGGCCGTAACCTACGAGCAGTACTTC.

This clone was counted between two and nine times. This chain links TRBV15 with TRBJ2-1; TRBD2 matches at 10 bases. Germline values: CDR1 LNHNV, CDR2 YYDKDF (reference sequence). The CDR3 extends over 16 amino acids. V lost 1 base to trimming and J lost 4 bases; unmatched junction nucleotides: 4. CDR3: CATSRVGLAVYNEQFF. DNA of the CDR3: TGTGCCACCAGCAGAGTTGGACTAGCGGTTTACAATGAGCAGTTCTTC.

CDR3: CASSLSPGVNEQFF. The CDR3 DNA is TGTGCCAGCAGTTTATCTCCAGGGGTCAATGAGCAGTTCTTC. The chain couples TRBV27 to TRBJ2-1, with TRBD1 as a possible D gene (6 bases). V was shortened by 0 bases and J by 6 bases, with 9 bases between the two germline ends. This CDR3 is 14 amino acids long. Germline CDR1 and CDR2: MNHEY and SMNVEV (reference sequence).

This clone was observed a few times. The rearrangement links TRBV23-1 to TRBJ2-7, with TRBD1 identical over 11 bases. TRBV23-1 is placed among ORFs of uncertain function. This CDR3 contains 21 residues. V shed 2 bases, J shed 2 bases, and the junction held 20 bases outside the gene matches. This CDR3 reads CASSQATTRTGGPRGAYEQYF. The CDR3 nucleotides are TGCGCCAGCAGTCAAGCTACGACCAGGACAGGGGGCCCCCGGGGGGCCTACGAGCAGTACTTC.

This clone has just one count. The chain is built from TRBV27 and TRBJ2-2; TRBD2 might be the D (6 bases). Trimming cost V 0 bases and J 6 bases, with 11 bases left between them. This CDR3 is 15 amino acids long. Germline CDR1 reads MNHEY; CDR2 reads SMNVEV (reference sequence). The chain's CDR3 is CASSLSGLLPGELFF. The CDR3 DNA sequence: TGTGCCAGCAGTTTATCGGGACTGCTACCCGGGGAGCTGTTTTTT.

This clone has only a few counts. This chain joins TRBV6-1 and TRBJ2-7; D possibly corresponds to TRBD2 (6 bases). This CDR3 comprises 14 residues. Per the germline V gene, CDR1 is MNHNS and CDR2 is SASEGT. Trimming removed 1 base at V and 1 base at J, with 8 bases between. CDR3: CASSEVRESYEQYF. The DNA of the CDR3 is TGTGCCAGCAGTGAAGTCCGGGAGTCCTACGAGCAGTACTTC.

The sample holds a few counts of this clone. V is TRBV7-9 and J is TRBJ1-1, with 7 nucleotides matching TRBD1. In germline, CDR1 is SEHNR, CDR2 FQNEAQ (reference sequence). The CDR3 contains 15 residues. The V segment lost 5 bases and the J segment 1 base; nucleotides outside the gene matches: 7. The CDR3: CASSQPTGANTEAFF. The CDR3 DNA sequence: TGTGCCAGCAGCCAGCCCACAGGGGCGAACACTGAAGCTTTCTTT.

The sample holds a few counts of this clone. This sequence joins TRBV18 and TRBJ1-5; 7 bases are shared with TRBD1. This CDR3 has 15 amino acids. Germline CDR1 and CDR2: KGHSH and LQKENI. V was clipped by 3 bases and J by 2 bases; unmatched bases: 4. CDR3 region: CASSPTGKGNQPQHF. CDR3 DNA sequence: TGTGCCAGCTCACCGACAGGGAAGGGCAATCAGCCCCAGCATTTT.

This rearrangement joins TRBV6-5 to TRBJ1-5; TRBD1 matches 7 bases. Germline V gene lookup returns CDR1 MNHEY and CDR2 SVGAGI. The CDR3 sequence is 14 residues long. J gave up 3 bases and V 6 bases, and 5 bases lay outside the gene matches. DNA for the CDR3: TGTGCCAGCAGCTCGGGACAGTCCAATCAGCCCCAGCATTTT. It translates to CASSSGQSNQPQHF.

Only a few counts were recorded for this clone. The V call is TRBV5-1, the J call TRBJ2-7; 15 bases match TRBD2. J gave up 3 bases and V 5 bases, and 3 bases lay outside the gene matches. The CDR3 is 15 amino acids. The germline gives CDR1 SGHRS, CDR2 YFSETQ. The CDR3 DNA reads TGCGCCAGCAGTCGGACTAGCGGGAGGGTCTACGAGCAGTACTTC. The encoded protein is CASSRTSGRVYEQYF.

About this clone: Other nucleotide sequences in the sample specify the same CDR3. This sequence joins TRBV5-1 and TRBJ2-7; tentative D call: TRBD2 (5 bases). V was clipped by 0 bases and J by 12 bases, with 22 bases between them. Germline V lookup: CDR1 SGHRS, CDR2 YFSETQ. The CDR3 spans 15 residues. The CDR3 region has the DNA TGCGCCAGCAGCTTGGACGCGGGCCAGGCCACCGTCGGGTACTTC. It codes for CASSLDAGQATVGYF.

Only a few counts were recorded for this clone. V and J are TRBV7-9 and TRBJ2-3, with 9 bases lining up with TRBD1. This CDR3 is 15 amino acids long. V lost 4 bases, J lost 4 bases, and 6 bases stayed unmatched. CDR1 is SEHNR and CDR2 is FQNEAQ in the germline V gene (reference sequence). In nucleotides, the CDR3 is TGTGCCAGCAGCTCGACAGGGGGTGTTGCAGATACGCAGTATTTT. Protein: CASSSTGGVADTQYF.

V usage is TRBV7-2 and J usage is TRBJ2-3; a weak D match, TRBD1 (6 bases). Germline V gene sequence: CDR1 SGHTA, CDR2 FQGNSA. Trimming cost V 2 bases and J 11 bases, with 8 bases left between them. The CDR3 spans 11 residues. CDR3 residues: CASSLTGQQYF. CDR3 nucleotide sequence: TGTGCCAGCAGCTTAACGGGACAGCAGTATTTT. The full variable domain, completed using reference TRBV7-2 and TRBJ2-3, is GAGVSQSPSNKVTEKGKDVELRCDPISGHTALYWYRQSLGQGLEFLIYFQGNSAPDKSGLPSDRFSAERTGGSVSTLTIQRTQQEDSAVYLCASSLTGQQYFGPGTRLTVL.

The V gene is TRBV2, the J gene TRBJ1-4, with a possible D match to TRBD1 (6 bases). The CDR3 extends over 13 amino acids. Germline V gene data show CDR1 as SNHLY and CDR2 as FYNNEI. V was clipped by 7 bases and J by 7 bases, with 13 bases between them. Written as DNA, the CDR3 is TGTGCCAGCACCGGGACATTCCTTGAAAAACTGTTTTTT. This encodes CASTGTFLEKLFF. Full variable domain (remainder filled in from reference TRBV2 and TRBJ1-4): EPEVTQTPSHQVTQMGQEVILRCVPISNHLYFYWYRQILGQKVEFLVSFYNNEISEKSEIFDDQFSVERPDGSNFTLKIRSTKLEDSAMYFCASTGTFLEKLFFGSGTQLSVL.

This clone was observed a handful of times. This chain uses TRBV9 with TRBJ2-5; 7 bases agree with TRBD1. Germline CDR1 SGDLS, CDR2 YYNGEE. The CDR3 covers 13 residues. V shed 0 bases, J shed 5 bases, and the junction held 1 base outside the gene matches. Here the CDR3 reads CASSVEQGETQYF. DNA of the CDR3: TGTGCCAGCAGCGTAGAACAGGGGGAGACCCAGTACTTC.

The J gene is TRBJ2-7, the V gene TRBV6-5; 11 bases map to TRBD1. The CDR3 runs 15 residues. The junction had 7 bases not matched to a gene; V was cut back by 6 bases and J by 3 bases. Germline lookup yields CDR1 MNHEY and CDR2 SVGAGI. The CDR3 nucleotides are TGTGCCAGCAGGACCGGGACAGGGGGGAACTACGAGCAGTACTTC. The encoded protein is CASRTGTGGNYEQYF.

This clone has at least ten counts. The chain recombines TRBV7-8 with TRBJ1-2; tentatively, D is TRBD1 (6 bases). V shed 8 bases and J shed 5 bases, with 9 bases lying between them. The CDR3 covers 11 residues. Germline lookup yields CDR1 SGHVS and CDR2 FQNEAQ. CDR3 nucleotide sequence: TGTGCCAGCGGGCAGGGGTATGGCTACACCTTC. Translating it yields CASGQGYGYTF.

This clone came up a few times. The chain joins TRBV28 to TRBJ2-7; tentatively, D is TRBD2 (6 bases). Germline V gene sequence: CDR1 MDHEN, CDR2 SYDVKM. Trimming shortened V by 6 bases and J by 3 bases, and 15 bases separated the two germline ends. This CDR3 contains 14 residues. CDR3 sequence (DNA): TGTGCCAGCAGGCCCCCGGGGCGGGGCTACGAGCAGTACTTC. It encodes CASRPPGRGYEQYF.

In regard to this clone: With only one base between it and a far larger clone, this is likely a read error. The same CDR3 can be traced to other DNA sequences in this sample. CDR3 sequence reads: CASSYVTGTGTYGYTF. CDR3 DNA: TGTGCCAGCAGTTACGTGACTGGGACAGGGACATATGGCTACACCTTC. The chain has TRBV6-5 and TRBJ1-2; 9 positions match TRBD1. V lost 2 bases, J lost 5 bases, and 9 bases stayed unmatched. Germline V gene lookup returns CDR1 MNHEY and CDR2 SVGAGI. CDR3 length: 16 amino acids.

This clone has more than one count but fewer than ten. The chain has TRBV6-4 and TRBJ2-2; TRBD2 agrees at 8 bases. Germline V gene lookup returns CDR1 MRHNA and CDR2 SNTAGT. J was trimmed by 3 bases and V by 6 bases; bases with no gene match: 3. The CDR3 spans 14 residues. The DNA for the CDR3 is TGTGCCAGCAGAGCGGGAGTTGACACCGGGGAGCTGTTTTTT. This codes for CASRAGVDTGELFF.

This clone was seen more than once but under ten times. J is TRBJ2-1 and V is TRBV7-2; TRBD1 agrees at 8 bases. V lost 6 bases to trimming and J lost 0 bases; unmatched junction nucleotides: 4. Per germline, CDR1 SGHTA and CDR2 FQGNSA. The CDR3 is made up of 15 amino acids. This CDR3 reads CASRPTGGSYNEQFF. CDR3 DNA: TGTGCCAGCAGACCTACAGGGGGCTCCTACAATGAGCAGTTCTTC.

The chain carries TRBV10-1 and TRBJ1-1; D uncertain. The ends were cut back, 2 bases at V and 2 bases at J, with 6 bases in the middle. Germline V CDR1 and CDR2: WNHNN, SYGVQD (reference sequence). There are 13 residues in the CDR3. DNA of the CDR3: TGCGCCAGCAGTGAGAACACAAACACTGAAGCTTTCTTT. Amino acid sequence: CASSENTNTEAFF.